The rows below give T cell receptor beta chains drawn from one sample of a study of graft-versus-host responses after intestinal transplantation. Repertoires were generated with immunoSEQ multiplex PCR, while TCRdb's copy carries only in-frame clones and drops some. Among just under 1,500 clones listed, under 95% were seen once. This specimen consisted of PBMCs, obtained 8 days after intestinal transplant. The receptors stem from a human patient who received an intestinal transplant, so some T cells may come from the graft donor. Both conserved end residues are part of each CDR3. The D gene is left open where the match is weak. Clone size appears in some rows only: once, few, many, or a class for an expanded clone.

v_gene	d_gene	j_gene	abundance	CDR3nt	CDR3aa
TRBV7-9	TRBD1	TRBJ1-3	.	TGTGCCAGCAGCCCGGACAGGGGGCCTGGAAACACCATATATTTT	CASSPDRGPGNTIYF
TRBV2	.	TRBJ2-7	.	TGTGCCAGCAGGCGACTAGATCCCTACGAGCAGTACTTC	CASRRLDPYEQYF
TRBV4-1	.	TRBJ2-1	.	TGCGCCAGCAGCCAAGATGGGCACAATGAGCAGTTCTTC	CASSQDGHNEQFF
TRBV28	TRBD1	TRBJ2-5	.	TGTGCCAGCAGACCGGGACAGTTTAACCAAGAGACCCAGTACTTC	CASRPGQFNQETQYF
TRBV27	.	TRBJ1-1	.	TGTGCCAGCAGCCACGGAACGAACACTGAAGCTTTCTTT	CASSHGTNTEAFF
TRBV5-1	.	TRBJ2-7	.	TGCGCCAGCAGCTTTAGTAACGAGCAGTACTTC	CASSFSNEQYF
TRBV5-1	TRBD1	TRBJ2-7	.	TGCGCCAGCAGCTACCTCCCGGACAGGGGCCCCTACGAGCAGTACTTC	CASSYLPDRGPYEQYF
TRBV6-5	TRBD2	TRBJ2-7	once	TGTGCCAGCAGTTACACTAGCGGGAGCTACGAGCAGTACTTC	CASSYTSGSYEQYF
TRBV6-4	TRBD2	TRBJ2-3	.	TGCGCCAGCAGTGACGGGAGGGCCACAGATACGCAGTATTTT	CASSDGRATDTQYF
TRBV4-1	.	TRBJ1-2	.	TGCGCCAGCAGCCAAGATCAATATAGGGGCTACACCTTC	CASSQDQYRGYTF
TRBV6-4	.	TRBJ1-1	few	TGTGCCAGCAGTGTCAGGGCGGAAAGCACTGAAGCTTTCTTT	CASSVRAESTEAFF
TRBV10-2	.	TRBJ2-1	.	TGCGCCAGCAGTCTCGGGAGTGAGCAGTTCTTC	CASSLGSEQFF
TRBV6-5	.	TRBJ1-1	.	TGTGCCACCAAGCAGGCGAACACTGAAGCTTTCTTT	CATKQANTEAFF
TRBV2	TRBD2	TRBJ2-7	.	TGTGCCAGCAGCCCGTTACTAGCGGCATACGAGCAGTACTTC	CASSPLLAAYEQYF
TRBV5-1	.	TRBJ2-7	once	TGCGCCAGCAGCATTCTTATTTGGCCCCCTTTCCACGAGCAGTACTTC	CASSILIWPPFHEQYF
TRBV5-1	TRBD1	TRBJ2-5	.	TGCGCCAGCAGCTGGGGACAGGGGCTCCGGGAGACCCAGTACTTC	CASSWGQGLRETQYF
TRBV5-1	TRBD1	TRBJ2-7	.	TGCGCCAGCAGCTTGGTCGCGGGACAGGTCTACGAGCAGTACTTC	CASSLVAGQVYEQYF
TRBV25-1	.	TRBJ1-2	.	TGTGCCAGCAGTTCCGTACGAGAACCGGGGAAGACCTATGGCTACACCTTC	CASSSVREPGKTYGYTF
TRBV15	.	TRBJ2-6	.	TGTGCCACCCTAGGTAGCTCGGGGGCCAACGTCCTGACTTTC	CATLGSSGANVLTF
TRBV7-9	.	TRBJ2-7	once	TGTGCCAGCAGCTTAGGCCGGAAAGGGGAGCAGTACTTC	CASSLGRKGEQYF
TRBV5-4	.	TRBJ2-7	.	TGTGCCAGCAGCTTGGGGGGACTGGAGTTGCAGTACTTC	CASSLGGLELQYF
TRBV27	.	TRBJ1-2	.	TGTGCCAGCAGTTTCGGGGGTAGCGACTATGGCTACACCTTC	CASSFGGSDYGYTF
TRBV7-2	.	TRBJ2-2	.	TGTGCCAGCACCCCGAACGGTATCGCCGGGGAGCTGTTTTTT	CASTPNGIAGELFF
TRBV2	.	TRBJ1-2	.	TGTGCCAGCAGTGAAGTTCCAGGGAGCTATGGCTACACCTTC	CASSEVPGSYGYTF
TRBV13	.	TRBJ1-1	once	TGTGCCAGCAGCTTAGTTGGGGGGAGTACTGAAGCTTTCTTT	CASSLVGGSTEAFF
TRBV11-3	.	TRBJ2-2	.	TGTGCCAGCAGCTCCAGGGACGGCAACACCGGGGAGCTGTTTTTT	CASSSRDGNTGELFF
TRBV10-3	.	TRBJ1-6	.	TGTGCCATCAGTGAGGGCAGTAATTCACCCCTCCACTTT	CAISEGSNSPLHF
TRBV12-5	TRBD1	TRBJ2-3	.	TGTGCTAGTGGTTCCACCTGGACAGGGAAGACAGATACGCAGTATTTT	CASGSTWTGKTDTQYF
TRBV19	.	TRBJ1-1	once	TGTGCCAGTAGTATAGTTTCTTCTGTAGGGTTGGGGATGAACACTGAAGCTTTCTTT	CASSIVSSVGLGMNTEAFF
TRBV30	.	TRBJ1-1	.	TGTGCCTGGAGTGTCCAGGGTGAAGCTTTCTTT	CAWSVQGEAFF
TRBV30	.	TRBJ1-1	.	TGTGCCTGGAGTGTCAGCTTGGGGCTATACACTGAAGCTTTCTTT	CAWSVSLGLYTEAFF
TRBV5-1	TRBD1	TRBJ1-3	.	TGCGCCAGCAGCTCATTGACAGGGGCCTCTGGAAACACCATATATTTT	CASSSLTGASGNTIYF
TRBV14	.	TRBJ1-6	.	TGTGCCAGCAGCAAAGCAGGCAATTCACCCCTCCACTTT	CASSKAGNSPLHF
TRBV29-1	TRBD1	TRBJ1-2	.	TGCAGCGTTGAAGATTACGACAGGGGGCTCGGCTACACCTTC	CSVEDYDRGLGYTF
TRBV6-1	TRBD1	TRBJ2-7	.	TGTGCCACCTCGGACAGGGGAGTGTCCTACGAGCAGTACTTC	CATSDRGVSYEQYF
TRBV9	.	TRBJ1-2	.	TGTGCCAGCAGCGTAGGGTGGCAGGGGTATGGCTACACCTTC	CASSVGWQGYGYTF
TRBV6-4	TRBD2	TRBJ2-3	.	TGTGCCAGCAGTGAAGGGCGGGGGGGCACAGATACGCAGTATTTT	CASSEGRGGTDTQYF
TRBV30	.	TRBJ2-7	once	TGTGCCTGGAGTGTTTACGGGATATACGAGCAGTACTTC	CAWSVYGIYEQYF
TRBV2	TRBD2	TRBJ2-1	.	TGTGCCAGCACTGACCCCGGGACTAGCGGCTACAATGAGCAGTTCTTC	CASTDPGTSGYNEQFF
TRBV2	TRBD2	TRBJ2-7	.	TGTGCCAGCAGTGAAGATGAACCGGGACTAGCGGGAACCTACGAGCAGTACTTC	CASSEDEPGLAGTYEQYF
TRBV4-1	.	TRBJ1-2	.	TGCGCCAGCAGCCCTCCATCCCAGAACCGAAAGACCTATGGCTACACCTTC	CASSPPSQNRKTYGYTF
TRBV19	.	TRBJ1-5	.	TGTGCCACAAGTGGGGCCAATCAGCCCCAGCATTTT	CATSGANQPQHF
TRBV6-1	.	TRBJ1-3	.	TGTGCCAGCAGTGAATTGGCGTACTCTGGAAACACCATATATTTT	CASSELAYSGNTIYF
TRBV6-6	.	TRBJ2-3	.	TGTGCCAGCAGTTACCCCCTTTATCTCGGGACAGATACGCAGTATTTT	CASSYPLYLGTDTQYF